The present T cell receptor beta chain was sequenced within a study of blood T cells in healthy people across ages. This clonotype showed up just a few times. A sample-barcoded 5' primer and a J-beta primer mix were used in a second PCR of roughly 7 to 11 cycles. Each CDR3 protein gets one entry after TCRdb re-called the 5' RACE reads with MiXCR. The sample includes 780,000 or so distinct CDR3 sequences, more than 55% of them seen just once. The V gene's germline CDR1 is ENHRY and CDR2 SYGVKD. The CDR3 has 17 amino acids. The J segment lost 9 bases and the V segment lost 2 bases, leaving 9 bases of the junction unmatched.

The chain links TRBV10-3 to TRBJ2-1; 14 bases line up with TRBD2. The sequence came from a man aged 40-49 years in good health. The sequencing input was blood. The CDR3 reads CAISELGLAGGTSEQFF. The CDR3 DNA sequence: TGTGCCATCAGTGAGCTCGGACTAGCGGGGGGAACTAGTGAGCAGTTCTTC.